Below, 26 T cell receptor beta chains from the same sample are listed, as sequenced in a study of CD8+CD57+ T cells in acquired aplastic anemia. Genomic DNA, serving as template, underwent TCR beta VDJ and CDR3 profiling. In TCRdb, the reads were re-called with MiXCR into one record per CDR3 protein. Here the sample spans around 400,000 distinct CDR3 sequences, under 80% being singletons. The sample consisted of sorted CD4+, CD8+, or CD8+CD57+ T cells (not recorded which) from PBMCs. All receptors derive from a human donor in good health, serving as a control.

The sample holds a few counts of this clonotype. Here the CDR3 DNA reads TGCGCCAGCAGATCCGGGACAGGGGCAGGGGCCAACGTCCTGACTTTC. This translates into CASRSGTGAGANVLTF. The rearrangement links TRBV10-2 to TRBJ2-6; 10 bases fit TRBD1. The CDR3 spans 16 residues. The junction had 6 bases not matched to a gene; V was cut back by 6 bases and J by 4 bases. Germline V lookup: CDR1 WSHSY, CDR2 SAAADI.

The chain has TRBV7-2 and TRBJ2-7; D tentatively fits TRBD1 or TRBD2 (5 bases each). The CDR3 spans 13 residues. Trimming removed 5 bases from V and 5 bases from J, with 13 bases in between. Germline V CDR1 and CDR2: SGHTA, FQGNSA. CDR3 sequence: CASSIIVGHEQYF. As DNA, the CDR3 is TGTGCCAGCAGCATAATTGTGGGACACGAGCAGTACTTC.

Notes on this clonotype: Its ends do not fully match the called genes, so a read error is possible. The chain uses TRBV7-2 and TRBJ2-6; tentatively, D is TRBD1 (5 bases). CDR3 size: 15 residues. Germline loops: CDR1 SGHTA, CDR2 FQGNSA. The CDR3 region is CASSLIGSGANVLSF. The DNA of the CDR3 is TGTGCCAGCAGCTTAATTGGCTCTGGGGCCAACGTCCTGTCTTTC. The full variable domain, rest sourced from reference TRBV7-2 and TRBJ2-6, is GAGVSQSPSNKVTEKGKDVELRCDPISGHTALYWYRQSLGQGLEFLIYFQGNSAPDKSGLPSDRFSAERTGGSVSTLTIQRTQQEDSAVYLCASSLIGSGANVLSFGAGSRLTVL.

This clonotype was seen once. A junction end diverges from the germline sequence, so it may reflect a read error. Here the CDR3 reads CASSQDLREAQNF. The CDR3 coding sequence is TGCGCCAGCAGCCAGGACTTGAGGGAAGCACAGAACTTC. This chain joins TRBV7-7 and TRBJ2-7; D possibly corresponds to TRBD2 (5 bases). The CDR3 extends over 13 amino acids. CDR1 is SSHAT and CDR2 is FNYEAQ in the germline V gene (reference sequence).

Remarks on this clonotype: An end of the junction does not agree with germline; a read error may underlie this. The chain is built from TRBV14 and TRBJ2-6; 8 nucleotides agree with TRBD1. The CDR3 extends over 14 amino acids. In germline, CDR1 is SGHDN, CDR2 FVKESK. The CDR3 is CASSSSGSTGAGNF. CDR3 bases: TGTGCCAGCAGCTCCTCCGGGTCGACAGGGGCTGGAAATTTC.

This clonotype was seen many times. The J gene is TRBJ1-4, the V gene TRBV11-2, with D hard to call. Germline V CDR1 and CDR2: SGHAT, FQNNGV. Trimming took off 5 bases at V and 7 bases at J, with 17 bases between the two ends. The CDR3 is 15 residues long. The CDR3 spells CASSQGVRTVEKLFF. CDR3 sequence (DNA): TGTGCCAGCAGCCAAGGAGTCAGGACGGTTGAAAAACTGTTTTTT.

For this clonotype: A read error is likely, as this CDR3 ends without the conserved phenylalanine or tryptophan. Because the CDR3's place on the DNA is in doubt, the DNA is left out and the CDR3 is given as listed by TCRdb. V usage is TRBV7-3 and J usage is TRBJ2-3; TRBD2, as called in the table, went unchecked against the DNA. The CDR3 adds up to 13 amino acids, both ends counted. Per the germline V gene, CDR1 is SGHTA and CDR2 is FQGTGA. Here the CDR3 reads CASSLALAGGEEQ.

As regards this clonotype: One end of the junction varies from germline; a read error may be responsible. The chain joins TRBV20-1 to TRBJ1-5; possibly TRBD1 for D (6 bases). The CDR3 has 12 residues. Looked up from germline, CDR1 is DFQATT and CDR2 is SNEGSKA (reference sequence). The CDR3 bases are TGCAGTGCTAAAGGAGAGGGGGAGTACGAGTATTTT. Encoded protein: CSAKGEGEYEYF.

As regards this clonotype: A read error may account for a junction end that differs from germline. This rearrangement joins TRBV5-1 to TRBJ2-1; D assignment may be TRBD1 or TRBD2 (6 bases each). Germline loops: CDR1 SGHRS, CDR2 YFSETQ. The CDR3 loop spans 15 amino acids. The CDR3 DNA reads TGTGCCAGCAGCTTGGAGGGGGGTCACACTGAAGAGCAGTTCTTC. It codes for CASSLEGGHTEEQFF.

This clonotype was counted at least ten times. The chain recombines TRBV29-1 with TRBJ1-1; maybe TRBD1 (6 bases). This CDR3 is 12 amino acids long. V dropped 7 bases and J dropped 6 bases, with 15 bases sitting between them. Germline loops: CDR1 SQVTM, CDR2 ANQGSEA. CDR3 coding DNA: TGCAGCGCTGTGCCTACAGGGTCTGAAGCTTTCTTT. Encoded protein: CSAVPTGSEAFF.

V and J are TRBV5-4 and TRBJ2-3, with 8 bases identical to TRBD2. The CDR3 is 15 residues long. V lost 4 bases to trimming and J lost 2 bases; unmatched junction nucleotides: 6. Germline V CDR1 and CDR2: SGHNT, YYREEE (reference sequence). The CDR3 sequence: CASSTISGITDTQYF. CDR3 in DNA: TGTGCCAGCAGCACGATTAGCGGGATCACAGATACGCAGTATTTT.

As concerns this clonotype: Since the CDR3 does not end with the conserved phenylalanine or tryptophan, this likely comes from a read error. The limits of the CDR3 on the DNA are not certain, so only TCRdb's listed CDR3 is given. V gene TRBV7-6 combines with J gene TRBJ1-5. The CDR3 totals 13 residues, both ends included. CDR1 and CDR2 (germline): SGHVS, FNYEAQ. The CDR3 reads CASSLARKGYEQY.

The sample holds many counts of this clonotype. J is TRBJ1-2 and V is TRBV6-5; TRBD1 is a possible D gene (6 bases). This CDR3 is 16 amino acids long. CDR1 and CDR2 (germline): MNHEY, SVGAGI. Trimming shortened V by 10 bases and J by 0 bases, and 21 bases separated the two germline ends. As DNA, the CDR3 is TGTGCCACATCTGTGGGGGGCATTAGCCCTAACTATGGCTACACCTTC. Protein product: CATSVGGISPNYGYTF.

Remarks on this clonotype: It is likely a read error, because the conserved phenylalanine at the end of the CDR3 is missing. Because the CDR3's place on the DNA is in doubt, the DNA is left out and the CDR3 is given as listed by TCRdb. The V gene is TRBV2, the J gene TRBJ2-3; the DNA was not compared with TRBD1, the D call given in the table. Germline values: CDR1 SNHLY, CDR2 FYNNEI. The CDR3 has 15 residues if both end residues are counted. The CDR3 protein is CASSQDLGGGYTFGS.

J is TRBJ2-5 and V is TRBV7-6, with D perhaps TRBD2 (6 bases). Per the germline V gene, CDR1 is SGHVS and CDR2 is FNYEAQ. The CDR3 is 15 residues long. V dropped 0 bases and J dropped 13 bases, with 21 bases sitting between them. The CDR3 protein is CASSLAGTGEEDTYF. The CDR3 bases are TGTGCCAGCAGCTTAGCCGGGACGGGGGAAGAAGACACGTACTTC.

The chain is built from TRBV4-3 and TRBJ2-7; 7 bases are shared with TRBD1. V lost 6 bases and J lost 2; bases outside the gene matches: 7. Per germline, CDR1 LGHNA and CDR2 YSLEER. The CDR3 consists of 14 residues. As DNA, the CDR3 is TGCGCCAGCAGACGGGACAGCGAAGCCTACGAGCAGTACTTC. Amino acid sequence: CASRRDSEAYEQYF.

Remarks on this clonotype: The CDR3 does not close with the conserved phenylalanine or tryptophan, likely indicating a read error. V and J are TRBV7-2 and TRBJ1-4, with D hard to call. In germline, CDR1 is SGHTA, CDR2 FQGNSA. V was clipped by 3 bases and J by 14 bases, with 10 bases between them. The CDR3 is 11 residues long. This chain's CDR3 is CASSFHEGLFL. The CDR3 nucleotides are TGTGCCAGCAGCTTCCATGAAGGGCTGTTTCTT.

The chain carries TRBV7-8 and TRBJ2-7; TRBD2 is a possible D gene (7 bases). The CDR3 is 16 residues long. The germline V gene has CDR1 SGHVS and CDR2 FQNEAQ. V lost 4 bases and J 0 bases, leaving 16 bases between the germline ends. The CDR3 sequence is CASSSGGTWASYEQYF. As DNA, the CDR3 is TGTGCCAGCAGCTCCGGGGGGACATGGGCCTCCTACGAGCAGTACTTC.

The rearrangement links TRBV5-6 to TRBJ1-2; no definite D call. The germline V and J ends were trimmed by 8 bases and 3 bases, with 11 bases remaining between them. Per the germline V gene, CDR1 is SGHDT and CDR2 is YYEEEE. There are 12 residues in the CDR3. In DNA form, the CDR3 reads TGTGCCAGTACGGGAGACCACTATGGCTACACCTTC. Translated, it gives CASTGDHYGYTF.

This clonotype is a singleton in its sample. The V call is TRBV4-1, the J call TRBJ1-2, with a possible D match to TRBD1 (6 bases). Germline CDR1 is MGHRA and CDR2 is YSYEKL. V was cut by 2 bases and J by 4 bases, with 11 bases left in between. The CDR3 covers 14 residues. CDR3 loop: CASSQLQGPYGYTF. The CDR3 coding sequence is TGCGCCAGCAGCCAATTACAGGGACCCTATGGCTACACCTTC.

This clonotype was found a few times. The chain has TRBV7-2 and TRBJ1-3; D may be TRBD1 (5 bases). The CDR3 is made up of 14 amino acids. The germline CDR1 and CDR2 sequences are SGHTA and FQGNSA. V was trimmed by 2 bases and J by 0 bases, leaving 5 bases between them. The CDR3 loop is CASSLTGSGNTIYF. The CDR3 DNA reads TGTGCCAGCAGCTTAACAGGCTCTGGAAACACCATATATTTT.

This clonotype was recorded once. At one end the junction does not follow the germline gene, possibly because of a read error. V is TRBV12-3 or TRBV12-4 and J is TRBJ1-5; D not resolved. This CDR3 comprises 15 residues. The CDR3 sequence is CASSQAEKGNQPQHF. The CDR3 DNA sequence: TGTGCCAGCAGTCAAGCAGAGAAGGGCAACCAGCCCCAGCATTTT.

In its sample, this clonotype was seen many times. J is TRBJ2-3 and V is TRBV5-8, with 9 nucleotides matching TRBD2. The length of the CDR3 is 16 residues. CDR1 and CDR2 (germline): SGHTS, YDEGEE. Trimming removed 3 bases from V and 7 bases from J; junction bases left unmatched: 12. CDR3 DNA sequence: TGTGCCAGCAGCTCGTCGGGGGTAGCGGGGGTGTATACGCAGTATTTT. This codes for CASSSSGVAGVYTQYF.

The V gene is TRBV4-3, the J gene TRBJ2-5, with 13 positions matching TRBD2. Germline V CDR1 and CDR2: LGHNA, YSLEER. With V trimmed by 1 base and J by 4 bases, 3 bases remained unmatched. The length of the CDR3 is 16 residues. The CDR3 protein is CASSQGTSGGGETQYF. In DNA, the CDR3 is TGCGCCAGCAGCCAAGGGACTAGCGGGGGAGGAGAGACCCAGTACTTC.

Turning to this clonotype: Its ends do not fully match the called genes, so a read error is possible. This rearrangement joins TRBV7-6 to TRBJ1-1, with TRBD1 identical over 7 bases. The CDR3 is 14 amino acids. Germline CDR1 is SGHVS and CDR2 is FNYEAQ. The CDR3 spells CASSPADRRYNEQF. DNA of the CDR3: TGTGCCAGCAGTCCCGCGGACAGGCGCTACAATGAGCAGTTT.

In its sample, this clonotype was seen once. V gene TRBV10-3 combines with J gene TRBJ2-1, with TRBD2 identical over 14 bases. The J segment lost 0 bases and the V segment lost 6 bases, leaving 1 base of the junction unmatched. Germline loops: CDR1 ENHRY, CDR2 SYGVKD. This CDR3 comprises 16 residues. The DNA of the CDR3 is TGTGCCATCAGGGGACTAGCGGGAGCCTCCTACAATGAGCAGTTCTTC. Encoded protein: CAIRGLAGASYNEQFF.